This T cell receptor beta chain came from a study of blood T cell repertoires in COVID-19. Whole-study context: The study drew acute and convalescent COVID-19 samples from the United States, Italy and Spain. From T cells, B-cell-depleted T cells, or PBMCs came the material, which was cDNA or gDNA.

Germline V gene sequence: CDR1 GTSNPN, CDR2 SVGIG (reference sequence). This CDR3 is 14 amino acids long. V was clipped by 1 base and J by 4 bases, with 10 bases between them. Authors' data handling: Quantification of nucleated cells was approximated via reference gene primer amplification. Repertoires were generated with immunoSEQ multiplex PCR, while TCRdb's copy carries only in-frame clones and drops some. For V, J and clone size, that table is used; D and trimming come from the DNA. Of some 78,000 clones in the sample, 75% to 90% are singletons; the top ten hold approximately 12%. The source is a man between 65 and 85 years old with active or convalescent COVID-19. V and J are TRBV30 and TRBJ1-4, with D possibly matching TRBD1 (5 bases). The sequencing input was peripheral blood. The CDR3 coding sequence is TGTGCCTGGAGTGATGGGGGGGGTAATGAAAAACTGTTTTTT. Translating it yields CAWSDGGGNEKLFF. The variable domain in full, with the rest retrieved from reference TRBV30 and TRBJ1-4, is SQTIHQWPATLVQPVGSPLSLECTVEGTSNPNLYWYRQAAGRGLQLLFYSVGIGQISSEVPQNLSASRPQDRQFILSSKKLLLSDSGFYLCAWSDGGGNEKLFFGSGTQLSVL.